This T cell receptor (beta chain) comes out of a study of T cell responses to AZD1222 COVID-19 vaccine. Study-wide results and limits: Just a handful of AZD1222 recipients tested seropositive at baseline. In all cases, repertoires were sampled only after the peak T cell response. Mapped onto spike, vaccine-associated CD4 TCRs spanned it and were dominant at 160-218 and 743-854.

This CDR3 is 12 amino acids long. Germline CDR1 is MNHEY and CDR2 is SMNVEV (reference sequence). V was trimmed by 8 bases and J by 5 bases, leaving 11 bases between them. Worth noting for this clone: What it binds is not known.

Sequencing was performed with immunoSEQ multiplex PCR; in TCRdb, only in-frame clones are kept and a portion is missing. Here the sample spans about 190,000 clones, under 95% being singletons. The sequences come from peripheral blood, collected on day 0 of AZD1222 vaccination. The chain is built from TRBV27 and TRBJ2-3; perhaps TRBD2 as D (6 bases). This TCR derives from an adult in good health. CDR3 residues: CASSWGGDTQYF. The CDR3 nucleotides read TGTGCCAGCTCATGGGGAGGAGATACGCAGTATTTT.